Presented here are 2 T cell receptor beta chains from one specimen sequenced in a study of OX40 agonist ivuxolimab in advanced cancers. Profiled with immunoSEQ multiplex PCR; TCRdb holds only in-frame clones, not every one. The profile covers more than 50,000 clones, with nearly 80% appearing a single time and 3.5% to 5.5% taken by the ten largest. The sequences come from CD4+ or CD8+ T cells sorted from blood, collected in a trial of the OX40 agonist ivuxolimab. These receptors were obtained from an adult with an advanced solid tumor such as melanoma, head and neck, liver or kidney cancer.

The J gene is TRBJ1-3, the V gene TRBV11-2, with D unresolved. The V and J ends lost 0 bases and 4 bases respectively, with 10 bases between them. CDR1 and CDR2 (germline): SGHAT, FQNNGV. The CDR3 extends over 15 amino acids. The CDR3 reads CASSLDSVKGNTIYF. Here the CDR3 DNA reads TGTGCCAGCAGCTTAGATTCAGTCAAGGGAAACACCATATATTTT.

The chain is built from TRBV29-1 and TRBJ1-1; no definite D call. V shed 7 bases and J shed 1 base, with 16 bases lying between them. CDR1 SQVTM and CDR2 ANQGSEA come from the germline V gene. The CDR3 runs to 14 residues. DNA for the CDR3: TGCAGCGCCCAACGGCGGCGGGGGAACACTGAAGCTTTCTTT. Protein sequence: CSAQRRRGNTEAFF.